Each of the 30 T cell receptor beta chains below was sequenced from the same sample in a study of T-cell memory formation after mild COVID-19. TCRdb used MiXCR to reprocess the 5' RACE reads, holding one entry per CDR3 protein. The profile shows just over 60,000 distinct CDR3 sequences, roughly 9.9% of them singletons. Sequenced input: PBMCs or a T cell subset sorted from them (not recorded which). These receptors originate from a young man who had mild COVID-19 (a few samples of this study predate the infection). Cell type and time point are not known.

This clonotype appeared a few times. The chain employs TRBV14 and TRBJ2-7; 7 nucleotides align to TRBD1. Trimming took 1 base from V and 4 from J; bases not matched to a gene: 7. The CDR3 consists of 15 residues. The germline V gene has CDR1 SGHDN and CDR2 FVKESK. The CDR3 region has the DNA TGTGCCAGCAGCCAAGCGTGGGACAGCGATTACGAGCAGTACTTC. Protein sequence: CASSQAWDSDYEQYF.

The sample holds a few counts of this clonotype. The chain combines TRBV9 with TRBJ2-2, with D possibly being TRBD2 (5 bases). The V end lost 0 bases, the J end lost 2 bases, and 5 bases lay between the germline ends. CDR3 size: 14 residues. Germline assignment: CDR1 SGDLS and CDR2 YYNGEE. The CDR3 spells CASSVGTNTGELFF. Written as DNA, the CDR3 is TGTGCCAGCAGCGTAGGGACTAACACCGGGGAGCTGTTTTTT.

This clonotype was picked up many times. The chain joins TRBV6-5 to TRBJ2-6; D is uncertain. Germline V gene sequence: CDR1 MNHEY, CDR2 SVGAGI. CDR3 size: 15 residues. The V end was cut by 0 bases, the J end by 0 bases, with 3 bases between. The CDR3 bases are TGTGCCAGCAGTTACTCCCCCTCTGGGGCCAACGTCCTGACTTTC. This translates into CASSYSPSGANVLTF.

This clonotype was seen at least ten times. The gene calls are TRBV7-3 and TRBJ2-3; the match to TRBD2 covers 7 bases. The CDR3 runs 16 residues. With 1 base clipped from V and 5 bases from J, the junction kept 9 bases outside the gene matches. The germline gives CDR1 SGHTA, CDR2 FQGTGA. CDR3 sequence reads: CASSLNSRGVRDTQYF. The DNA of the CDR3 is TGTGCCAGCAGCTTAAATTCCCGGGGGGTGAGAGATACGCAGTATTTT.

The rearrangement links TRBV5-1 to TRBJ1-1; D call uncertain. Germline lookup yields CDR1 SGHRS and CDR2 YFSETQ. The CDR3 loop spans 14 amino acids. V lost 1 base to trimming and J lost 1 base, with 8 bases between them. CDR3 in amino acids: CASSLIDPNTEAFF. The CDR3 DNA is TGCGCCAGCAGCTTGATTGACCCGAACACTGAAGCTTTCTTT.

This clonotype was detected only a few times. The genes are TRBV4-1 and TRBJ1-1, with D possibly being TRBD1 (5 bases). This CDR3 is built from 17 residues. The V end lost 1 base, the J end lost 1 base, and 16 bases lay between the germline ends. Germline V gene data show CDR1 as MGHRA and CDR2 as YSYEKL. CDR3 nucleotide sequence: TGCGCCAGCAGCCAAGTCCGATCAAGACAGAAGAACACTGAAGCTTTCTTT. Protein sequence: CASSQVRSRQKNTEAFF.

The count of this clonotype is one. V gene TRBV7-2 combines with J gene TRBJ2-1, with no clear D. The CDR3 is 15 residues long. Trimming cost V 5 bases and J 0 bases, with 11 bases left between them. CDR1 is SGHTA and CDR2 is FQGNSA in the germline V gene. The CDR3 DNA follows: TGTGCCAGCAGCCGGTGGAAGAGCTCCTACAATGAGCAGTTCTTC. Translating it yields CASSRWKSSYNEQFF.

The V gene is TRBV7-2, the J gene TRBJ2-3; D possibly matches TRBD1 or TRBD2 (6 bases each). Germline CDR1 reads SGHTA; CDR2 reads FQGNSA. The CDR3 consists of 15 residues. The germline V and J ends were trimmed by 2 bases and 4 bases, with 13 bases remaining between them. The CDR3 DNA follows: TGTGCCAGCAGCTTAAAACGGGGGCAGTCAGATACGCAGTATTTT. Its protein product is CASSLKRGQSDTQYF.

This clonotype was seen more than once but under ten times. The chain uses TRBV28 and TRBJ1-3; perhaps TRBD1 as D (5 bases). CDR1 MDHEN and CDR2 SYDVKM come from the germline V gene. CDR3 size: 14 residues. V gave up 5 bases and J gave up 5 bases, with 13 bases separating them. This CDR3 is CASSPPGLRNTIYF. The CDR3, as DNA: TGTGCCAGCAGTCCACCGGGACTGAGAAACACCATATATTTT.

A few counts support this clonotype. This chain connects TRBV7-3 to TRBJ2-6; D ambiguous. V was pared by 1 base and J by 0 bases, with 4 bases between. Germline V gene data show CDR1 as SGHTA and CDR2 as FQGTGA. The CDR3 length is 15 residues. In DNA, the CDR3 is TGTGCCAGCAGCTTAAGGGGCTCTGGGGCCAACGTCCTGACTTTC. Translation: CASSLRGSGANVLTF.

The rearrangement uses TRBV9 and TRBJ1-6, with D hard to call. CDR3 length: 14 amino acids. Per germline, CDR1 SGDLS and CDR2 YYNGEE. V was shortened by 0 bases and J by 10 bases, with 11 bases between the two germline ends. The CDR3 sequence is CASSVVPSESPLHF. The CDR3 nucleotides are TGTGCCAGCAGCGTAGTACCCTCGGAGTCACCCCTCCACTTT.

This clonotype was seen more than once but under ten times. The chain employs TRBV6-2 or TRBV6-3 and TRBJ2-1; D is perhaps TRBD1 or TRBD2 (5 bases each). Germline CDR1 MNHEY, CDR2 SVGEGT. Trimming removed 7 bases from V and 9 bases from J, with 19 bases in between. There are 14 residues in the CDR3. CDR3 in amino acids: CASTQGTGAGEQFF. In nucleotides, the CDR3 is TGTGCCAGCACCCAGGGAACCGGGGCGGGTGAGCAGTTCTTC.

The chain joins TRBV25-1 to TRBJ2-7; D unresolved. Germline CDR1 is MGHDK and CDR2 is SYGVNS. This CDR3 region has 11 residues. V was trimmed by 6 bases and J by 3 bases, leaving 6 bases between them. The CDR3 DNA follows: TGTGCCAGCAGGGCCGGCTACGAGCAGTACTTC. Protein product: CASRAGYEQYF.

This clonotype has just a few counts. This sequence joins TRBV4-3 and TRBJ1-2; D call uncertain. The CDR3 runs to 15 residues. Trimming removed 0 bases at V and 1 base at J, with 9 bases between. Germline CDR1 is LGHNA and CDR2 is YSLEER. The CDR3 is CASSQDPGLNYGYTF. DNA for the CDR3: TGCGCCAGCAGCCAAGATCCGGGCCTTAACTATGGCTACACCTTC.

This clonotype appeared many times. This chain joins TRBV4-3 and TRBJ2-2, with D perhaps matching TRBD1 or TRBD2 (6 bases each). CDR1 is LGHNA, CDR2 YSLEER, per germline. Trimming left V 5 bases short and J 6 bases short, with 22 bases between. The CDR3 is 17 amino acids. The CDR3, as DNA: TGCGCCAGCAGCTATGACTTCGGGGGCCGGGGGTCCGGGGAGCTGTTTTTT. It is translated as CASSYDFGGRGSGELFF.

The rearrangement joins TRBV29-1 to TRBJ1-2, with 7 positions matching TRBD1. Germline values: CDR1 SQVTM, CDR2 ANQGSEA. J was trimmed by 6 bases and V by 8 bases; bases with no gene match: 24. The CDR3 length is 17 residues. CDR3 nucleotides: TGCAGCTCCGCGGACAGGTTAAACCTGATCGAAGGAAATGGCTACACCTTC. Protein product: CSSADRLNLIEGNGYTF.

This clonotype was found many times. J is TRBJ2-1 and V is TRBV20-1; 7 bases align to TRBD1. Germline CDR1 and CDR2: DFQATT and SNEGSKA (reference sequence). V trimming: 0 bases; J trimming: 10 bases; junction bases outside the gene matches: 3. This CDR3 spans 12 amino acids. CDR3 sequence (DNA): TGCAGTGCTAGAGAGGGACAGCTAGAGCAGTTCTTC. This translates into CSAREGQLEQFF.

This clonotype appeared many times. This chain uses TRBV4-3 with TRBJ2-3, with TRBD2 identical over 7 bases. Trimming removed 3 bases from V and 0 bases from J; junction bases left unmatched: 6. The germline CDR1 and CDR2 sequences are LGHNA and YSLEER. The CDR3 consists of 16 residues. The CDR3 region has the DNA TGCGCCAGCAGCCACGGCCGGGGGGTGAGCACAGATACGCAGTATTTT. Its translation: CASSHGRGVSTDTQYF.

The chain employs TRBV6-6 and TRBJ1-5; 7 nucleotides line up with TRBD1. V lost 2 bases to trimming and J lost 4 bases; unmatched junction nucleotides: 2. This CDR3 has 14 amino acids. CDR1 is MNHNY and CDR2 is SVGAGI in the germline V gene (reference sequence). The CDR3 region is CASSYSRGNQPQHF. The CDR3 DNA reads as TGTGCCAGCAGTTACAGCAGGGGGAATCAGCCCCAGCATTTT.

The chain links TRBV7-2 to TRBJ1-6, with D possibly matching TRBD1 (6 bases). This CDR3 is 14 amino acids long. V lost 2 bases, J lost 10 bases, and 12 bases lay in between. The V gene's germline CDR1 is SGHTA and CDR2 FQGNSA. The CDR3 protein is CASSLWGAQSPLHF. The CDR3 region has the DNA TGTGCCAGCAGCTTATGGGGGGCGCAGTCACCCCTCCACTTT.

The chain is built from TRBV6-6 and TRBJ2-3; D gene unclear. With 0 bases removed from V and 4 bases from J, the gap between germline ends came to 2 bases. The CDR3 totals 12 residues. The germline V gene has CDR1 MNHNY and CDR2 SVGAGI (reference sequence). The CDR3 DNA sequence: TGTGCCAGCAGTTACTCGCCAGATACGCAGTATTTT. Protein product: CASSYSPDTQYF.

This clonotype was counted only a few times. CDR3 coding DNA: TGTGCCAGCAGCTTAGCTTATGGGGCCAACGTCCTGACTTTC. Translation: CASSLAYGANVLTF. V usage is TRBV7-2 and J usage is TRBJ2-6; unclear D gene. V was clipped by 0 bases and J by 3 bases, with 3 bases between them. The CDR3 spans 14 residues. CDR1 and CDR2 (germline): SGHTA, FQGNSA.

The J gene is TRBJ2-3, the V gene TRBV3-1; D is undetermined. CDR1 is LGHDT and CDR2 is YNNKEL in the germline V gene (reference sequence). V was cut by 1 base and J by 6 bases, with 5 bases left in between. The CDR3 is 12 amino acids. DNA of the CDR3: TGTGCCAGCAGCCAAGTTGGGGATACGCAGTATTTT. Encoded protein: CASSQVGDTQYF.

This clonotype was counted ten times or more. The chain couples TRBV7-2 to TRBJ2-1, with 10 bases that match TRBD2. Losses at the gene ends were 5 bases for V and 4 bases for J; bases not matched to a gene: 5. This CDR3 region has 15 residues. Germline V gene lookup returns CDR1 SGHTA and CDR2 FQGNSA. Written as DNA, the CDR3 is TGTGCCAGCAGCCGTGCTAGCGGGGGATACAATGAGCAGTTCTTC. This translates into CASSRASGGYNEQFF.

A few counts support this clonotype. This chain links TRBV7-2 with TRBJ1-2; 12 bases fit TRBD1. J was trimmed by 8 bases and V by 0 bases; bases with no gene match: 7. The germline CDR1 and CDR2 sequences are SGHTA and FQGNSA. This CDR3 is 16 amino acids long. CDR3 in amino acids: CASSLALGQGASGYTF. CDR3 DNA sequence: TGTGCCAGCAGCTTAGCGCTGGGACAGGGGGCGTCCGGCTACACCTTC.

This clonotype turned up a few times. The CDR3 reads CASSLRGENTEAFF. In DNA form, the CDR3 reads TGTGCCAGCAGCTTAAGGGGCGAGAACACTGAAGCTTTCTTT. This chain joins TRBV7-9 and TRBJ1-1; D is perhaps TRBD1 (5 bases). Trimming left V 2 bases short and J 1 base short, with 8 bases between. CDR3 size: 14 residues. The germline V gene has CDR1 SEHNR and CDR2 FQNEAQ (reference sequence).

In its sample, this clonotype was seen a few times. The CDR3 reads CSGLAGGLAYEQYF. As DNA, the CDR3 is TGCAGTGGACTAGCGGGGGGCCTTGCCTACGAGCAGTACTTC. This chain links TRBV20-1 with TRBJ2-7; TRBD2 agrees at 13 bases. The CDR3 contains 14 residues. The J segment lost 2 bases and the V segment lost 7 bases, leaving 5 bases of the junction unmatched. Germline V CDR1 and CDR2: DFQATT, SNEGSKA (reference sequence).

This clonotype was observed a handful of times. This sequence joins TRBV5-1 and TRBJ2-1; 8 positions match TRBD1. Germline CDR1 is SGHRS and CDR2 is YFSETQ. With 2 bases clipped from V and 2 bases from J, the junction kept 3 bases outside the gene matches. CDR3 size: 15 residues. CDR3 coding DNA: TGCGCCAGCAGCTTAGTACAGGGGGCCTACAATGAGCAGTTCTTC. Its translation: CASSLVQGAYNEQFF.

This clonotype has just a few counts. This chain links TRBV3-1 with TRBJ2-1; D is ambiguous. V was clipped by 1 base and J by 11 bases, with 9 bases between them. There are 12 residues in the CDR3. CDR1 is LGHDT, CDR2 YNNKEL, per germline (reference sequence). The CDR3, as DNA: TGTGCCAGCAGCCAAGTTGGAAGCAAGCAGTTCTTC. It codes for CASSQVGSKQFF.

This clonotype was observed a handful of times. The chain recombines TRBV7-2 with TRBJ1-2, with D possibly being TRBD1 (6 bases). The CDR3 covers 14 residues. Germline CDR1 and CDR2: SGHTA and FQGNSA. V lost 5 bases, J lost 6 bases, and 16 bases lay in between. CDR3 coding DNA: TGTGCCAGCAGCCCTCCGGACAGCTTAGATGGCTACACCTTC. Its protein is CASSPPDSLDGYTF.